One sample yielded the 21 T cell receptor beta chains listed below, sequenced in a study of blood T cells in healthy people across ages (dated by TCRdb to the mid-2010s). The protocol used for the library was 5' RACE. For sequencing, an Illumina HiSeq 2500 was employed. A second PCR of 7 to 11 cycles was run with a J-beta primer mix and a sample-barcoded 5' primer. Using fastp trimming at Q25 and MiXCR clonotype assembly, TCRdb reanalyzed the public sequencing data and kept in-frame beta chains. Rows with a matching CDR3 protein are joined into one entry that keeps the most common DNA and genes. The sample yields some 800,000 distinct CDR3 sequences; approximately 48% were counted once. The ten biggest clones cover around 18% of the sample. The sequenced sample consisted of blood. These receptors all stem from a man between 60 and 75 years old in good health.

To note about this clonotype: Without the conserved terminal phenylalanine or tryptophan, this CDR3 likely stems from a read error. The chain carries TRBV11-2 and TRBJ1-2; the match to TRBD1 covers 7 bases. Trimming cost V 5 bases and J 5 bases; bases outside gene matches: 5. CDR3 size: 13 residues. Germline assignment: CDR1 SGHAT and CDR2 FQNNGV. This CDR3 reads CASSPDRSYGYTL. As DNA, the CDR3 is TGTGCCAGCAGCCCGGACAGGTCGTATGGCTACACCTTA.

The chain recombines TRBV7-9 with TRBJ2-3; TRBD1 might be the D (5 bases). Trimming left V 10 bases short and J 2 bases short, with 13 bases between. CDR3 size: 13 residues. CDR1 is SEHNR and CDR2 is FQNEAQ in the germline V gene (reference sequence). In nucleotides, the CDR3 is TGTGCCACCCAGGGTCATTACACAGATACGCAGTATTTT. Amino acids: CATQGHYTDTQYF.

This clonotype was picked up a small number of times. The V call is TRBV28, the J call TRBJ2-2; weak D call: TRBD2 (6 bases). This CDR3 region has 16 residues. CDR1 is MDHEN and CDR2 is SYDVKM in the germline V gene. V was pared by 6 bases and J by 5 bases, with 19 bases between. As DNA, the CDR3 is TGTGCCAGCAGGGCGGGGTTTAATATACCTACCGGGGAGCTGTTTTTT. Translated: CASRAGFNIPTGELFF.

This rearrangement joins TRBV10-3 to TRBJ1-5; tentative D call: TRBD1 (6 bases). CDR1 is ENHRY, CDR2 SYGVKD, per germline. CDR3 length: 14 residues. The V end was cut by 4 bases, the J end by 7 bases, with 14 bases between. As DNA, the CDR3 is TGTGCCATCAGTGTGGGGGGGGCGGCCCAGCCCCAGCATTTT. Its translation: CAISVGGAAQPQHF.

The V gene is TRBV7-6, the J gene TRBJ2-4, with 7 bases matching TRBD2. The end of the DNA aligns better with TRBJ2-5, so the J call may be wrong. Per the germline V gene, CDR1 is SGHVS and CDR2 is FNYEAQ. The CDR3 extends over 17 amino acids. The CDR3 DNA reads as TGTGCCAGCAGCTTGAGCCCCGGGGGGACGTACCAAGAGACCCAGTACTTC. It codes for CASSLSPGGTYQETQYF.

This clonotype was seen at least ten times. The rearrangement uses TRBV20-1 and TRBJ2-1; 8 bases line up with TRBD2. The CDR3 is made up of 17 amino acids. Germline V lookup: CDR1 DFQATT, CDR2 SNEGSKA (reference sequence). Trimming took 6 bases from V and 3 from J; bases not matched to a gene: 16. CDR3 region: CSATGREGLAVYNEQFF. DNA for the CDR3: TGCAGTGCAACCGGCCGGGAGGGTCTCGCTGTCTACAATGAGCAGTTCTTC.

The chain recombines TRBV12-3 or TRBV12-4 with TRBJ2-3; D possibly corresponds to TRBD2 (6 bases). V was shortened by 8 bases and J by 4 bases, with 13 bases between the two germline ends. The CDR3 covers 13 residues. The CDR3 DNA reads TGTGCCAGCGATAGACCGGGGGCAGATACGCAGTATTTT. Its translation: CASDRPGADTQYF.

CDR3 sequence: CATSTGESYEQYF. CDR3 nucleotide sequence: TGTGCCACCAGCACAGGGGAGTCCTACGAGCAGTACTTC. The chain uses TRBV15 and TRBJ2-7; maybe TRBD1 (6 bases). The CDR3 spans 13 residues. V was cut by 4 bases and J by 1 base, with 8 bases left in between. CDR1 is LNHNV, CDR2 YYDKDF, per germline (reference sequence).

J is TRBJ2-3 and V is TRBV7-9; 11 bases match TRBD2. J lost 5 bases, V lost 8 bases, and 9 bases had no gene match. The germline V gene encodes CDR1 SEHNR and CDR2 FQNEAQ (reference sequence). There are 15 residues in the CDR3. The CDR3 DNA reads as TGTGCCAGCTTCGGGGTAGCGGGGGGGCGAGATACGCAGTATTTT. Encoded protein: CASFGVAGGRDTQYF.

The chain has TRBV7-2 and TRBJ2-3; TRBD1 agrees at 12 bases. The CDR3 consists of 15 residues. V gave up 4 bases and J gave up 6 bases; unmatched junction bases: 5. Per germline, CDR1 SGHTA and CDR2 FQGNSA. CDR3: CASSSSGTGGDTQYF. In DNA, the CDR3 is TGTGCCAGCAGCTCCTCCGGGACAGGGGGCGATACGCAGTATTTT.

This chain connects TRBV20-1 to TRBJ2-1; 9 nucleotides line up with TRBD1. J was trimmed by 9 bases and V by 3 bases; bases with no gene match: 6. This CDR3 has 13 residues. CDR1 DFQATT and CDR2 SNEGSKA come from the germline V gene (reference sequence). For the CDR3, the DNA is TGCAGTGCTAGGGCCGGGACAGGGTTTGAGCAGTTCTTC. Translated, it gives CSARAGTGFEQFF.

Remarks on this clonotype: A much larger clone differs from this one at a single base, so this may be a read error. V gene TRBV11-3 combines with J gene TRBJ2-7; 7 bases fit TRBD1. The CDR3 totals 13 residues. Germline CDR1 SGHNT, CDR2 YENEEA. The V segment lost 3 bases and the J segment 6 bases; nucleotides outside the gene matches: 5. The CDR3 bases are TGTGCCAGCAGCTTTCGGGACAGTTGCGAGCAGTACTTC. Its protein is CASSFRDSCEQYF. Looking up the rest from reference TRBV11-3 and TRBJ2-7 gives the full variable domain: EAGVVQSPRYKIIEKKQPVAFWCNPISGHNTLYWYLQNLGQGPELLIRYENEEAVDDSQLPKDRFSAERLKGVDSTLKIQPAELGDSAVYLCASSFRDSCEQYFGPGTRLTVT.

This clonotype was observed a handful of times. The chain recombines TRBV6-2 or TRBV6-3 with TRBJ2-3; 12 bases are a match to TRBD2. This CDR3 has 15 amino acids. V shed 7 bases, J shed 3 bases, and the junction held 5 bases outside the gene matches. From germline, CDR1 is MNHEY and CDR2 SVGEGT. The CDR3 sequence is CASTSSGGATDTQYF. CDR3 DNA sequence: TGTGCCAGCACCTCTAGCGGGGGGGCAACAGATACGCAGTATTTT.

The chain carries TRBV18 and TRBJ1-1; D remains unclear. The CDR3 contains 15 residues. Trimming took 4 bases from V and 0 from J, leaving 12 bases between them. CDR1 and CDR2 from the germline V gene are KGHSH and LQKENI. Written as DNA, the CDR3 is TGTGCCAGCTCACAAATGGCGGGGATGAACACTGAAGCTTTCTTT. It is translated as CASSQMAGMNTEAFF.

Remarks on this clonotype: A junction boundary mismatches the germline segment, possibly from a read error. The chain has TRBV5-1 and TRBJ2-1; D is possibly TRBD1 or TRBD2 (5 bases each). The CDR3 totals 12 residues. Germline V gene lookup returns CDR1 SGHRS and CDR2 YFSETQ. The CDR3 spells CACSFGANEQFF. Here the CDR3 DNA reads TGCGCCTGCAGCTTCGGGGCCAATGAGCAGTTCTTC.

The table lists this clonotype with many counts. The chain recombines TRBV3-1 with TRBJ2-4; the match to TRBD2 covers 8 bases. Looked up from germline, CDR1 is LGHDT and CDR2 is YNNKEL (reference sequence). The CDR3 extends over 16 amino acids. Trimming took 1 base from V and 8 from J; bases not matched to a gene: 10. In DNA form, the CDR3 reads TGTGCCAGCAGCCAAGTTCCGGGGGGGGGCGGAGACATTCAGTACTTC. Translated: CASSQVPGGGGDIQYF.

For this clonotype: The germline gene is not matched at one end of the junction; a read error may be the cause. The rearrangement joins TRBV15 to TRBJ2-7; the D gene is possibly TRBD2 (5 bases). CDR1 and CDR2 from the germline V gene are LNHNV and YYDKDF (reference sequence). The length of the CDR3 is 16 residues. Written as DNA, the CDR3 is TGTGCCACCAGCCGAGAAAAGGACTCCCCTTACAATGAGCAGTACTTC. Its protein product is CATSREKDSPYNEQYF. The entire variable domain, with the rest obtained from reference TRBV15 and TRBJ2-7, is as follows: DAMVIQNPRYQVTQFGKPVTLSCSQTLNHNVMYWYQQKSSQAPKLLFHYYDKDFNNEADTPDNFQSRRPNTSFCFLDIRSPGLGDTAMYLCATSREKDSPYNEQYFGPGTRLTVT.

In DNA form, the CDR3 reads TGTGCCAGCAGCCTTTCGCGCGCGGGGGGTTACAATGAGCAGTACTTC. It translates to CASSLSRAGGYNEQYF. The chain joins TRBV9 to TRBJ2-7; 8 nucleotides agree with TRBD2. V gave up 4 bases and J gave up 7 bases; unmatched junction bases: 16. Looked up from germline, CDR1 is SGDLS and CDR2 is YYNGEE. CDR3 size: 16 residues.

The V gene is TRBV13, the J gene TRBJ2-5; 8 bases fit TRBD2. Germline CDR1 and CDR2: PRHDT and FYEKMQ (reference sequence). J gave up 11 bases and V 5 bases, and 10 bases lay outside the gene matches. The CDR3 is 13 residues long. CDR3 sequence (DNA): TGTGCCAGCAGCCCGGGACTAGAAGGTGAGCAGTACTTC. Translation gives CASSPGLEGEQYF. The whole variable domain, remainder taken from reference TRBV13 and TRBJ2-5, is AAGVIQSPRHLIKEKRETATLKCYPIPRHDTVYWYQQGPGQDPQFLISFYEKMQSDKGSIPDRFSAQQFSDYHSELNMSSLELGDSALYFCASSPGLEGEQYFGPGTRLLVL.

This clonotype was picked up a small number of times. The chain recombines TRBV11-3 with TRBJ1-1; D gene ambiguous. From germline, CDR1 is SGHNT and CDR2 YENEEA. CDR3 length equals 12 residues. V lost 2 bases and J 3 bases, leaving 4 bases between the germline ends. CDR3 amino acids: CASSLLDTEAFF. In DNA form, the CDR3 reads TGTGCCAGCAGCTTACTAGACACTGAAGCTTTCTTT. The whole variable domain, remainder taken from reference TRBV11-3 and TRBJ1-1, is EAGVVQSPRYKIIEKKQPVAFWCNPISGHNTLYWYLQNLGQGPELLIRYENEEAVDDSQLPKDRFSAERLKGVDSTLKIQPAELGDSAVYLCASSLLDTEAFFGQGTRLTVV.

This CDR3 reads CSAKAPGQKGGEQYF. The CDR3, as DNA: TGCAGTGCTAAGGCTCCGGGACAGAAGGGGGGGGAGCAGTACTTC. The chain employs TRBV20-1 and TRBJ2-5; tentatively, D is TRBD1 or TRBD2 (7 bases each). Germline V gene data show CDR1 as DFQATT and CDR2 as SNEGSKA (reference sequence). The CDR3 runs 15 residues. Between the trimmed V and J ends, which lost 4 bases and 11 bases, there was a span of 26 bases.